The 19 T cell receptor beta chains given below trace back to one sample, sequenced in a study of T cell changes during pregnancy in multiple sclerosis. Libraries were prepared by immunoSEQ multiplex PCR; TCRdb keeps only in-frame clonotypes and omits some of them. The table has tens of thousands of clones, approximately 90% seen once. The input for sequencing was CD4+ T cells from peripheral blood mononuclear cells, taken in the third trimester of pregnancy. The receptors originated from a female donor in good health, enrolled as a control in a pregnancy study.

The V call is TRBV4-2, the J call TRBJ2-7, with D possibly being TRBD2 (5 bases). CDR1 and CDR2 from the germline V gene are LGHNA and YNFKEQ. The CDR3 is made up of 16 amino acids. V lost 1 base, J lost 3 bases, and 16 bases lay in between. CDR3 nucleotide sequence: TGTGCCAGCAGCCAAGGGCCGGAGGAATCCGTCTACGAGCAGTACTTC. Translation gives CASSQGPEESVYEQYF.

The J gene is TRBJ1-1, the V gene TRBV12-2. TRBV12-2 is a documented pseudogene. This CDR3 comprises 15 residues. Written as DNA, the CDR3 is TGTGCAAGTCGCTTAGGACTTAATAGATACACTGAAGCTTTCTTT. Amino acids: CASRLGLNRYTEAFF.

V usage is TRBV30 and J usage is TRBJ1-2; weak D call: TRBD1 (6 bases). The germline gives CDR1 GTSNPN, CDR2 SVGIG (reference sequence). V dropped 3 bases and J dropped 4 bases, with 12 bases sitting between them. CDR3 length: 13 amino acids. This CDR3 is CAWSDQGTYGYTF. For the CDR3, the DNA is TGTGCCTGGAGCGATCAGGGGACCTATGGCTACACCTTC.

The CDR3: CAWSTGTTSFSGQYF. CDR3 nucleotides: TGTGCCTGGAGTACGGGAACCACCTCCTTTTCGGGTCAGTACTTC. The chain joins TRBV30 to TRBJ2-5; possible D gene TRBD2, 5 bases. From germline, CDR1 is GTSNPN and CDR2 SVGIG (reference sequence). With 2 bases removed from V and 11 bases from J, the gap between germline ends came to 24 bases. The CDR3 runs to 15 residues.

J is TRBJ1-1 and V is TRBV5-1, with D possibly TRBD1 on 6 matching bases. The V gene lost 0 bases and the J gene lost 6 bases, with 6 bases spanning the gap. Germline V lookup: CDR1 SGHRS, CDR2 YFSETQ. The CDR3 is made up of 12 amino acids. The CDR3 nucleotides read TGCGCCAGCAGCTTGGAGGGGGCTGAAGCTTTCTTT. It encodes CASSLEGAEAFF.

The V gene is TRBV5-1, the J gene TRBJ2-1, with a weak D call TRBD2 (6 bases). The CDR3 has 15 amino acids. V was cut by 9 bases and J by 6 bases, with 22 bases left in between. Looked up from germline, CDR1 is SGHRS and CDR2 is YFSETQ. CDR3 sequence: CATAPTTSLRNEQFF. CDR3 nucleotide sequence: TGCGCCACCGCCCCAACGACTAGTTTACGCAATGAGCAGTTCTTC.

The V gene is TRBV18, the J gene TRBJ1-5; 9 nucleotides agree with TRBD1. The trim removed 4 bases at V and 3 bases at J, leaving 10 bases unmatched. The CDR3 is 17 residues long. CDR1 is KGHSH, CDR2 LQKENI, per germline. CDR3 nucleotide sequence: TGTGCCAGCTCACTGGCCGGACAGGGGCTACTCAATCAGCCCCAGCATTTT. This gives the protein CASSLAGQGLLNQPQHF.

The rearrangement joins TRBV7-8 to TRBJ2-7; possible D gene TRBD1, 6 bases. This CDR3 is built from 14 residues. V was cut by 1 base and J by 6 bases, with 13 bases left in between. The germline V gene has CDR1 SGHVS and CDR2 FQNEAQ. CDR3 residues: CASSLDPWTAEQYF. CDR3 DNA sequence: TGTGCCAGCAGCTTAGACCCTTGGACAGCCGAGCAGTACTTC.

The CDR3 sequence is CASSSRKAAGANVLTF. The CDR3 nucleotides read TGTGCCAGCTCGTCTAGAAAAGCGGCTGGGGCCAACGTCCTGACTTTC. The rearrangement links TRBV28 to TRBJ2-6; tentatively, D is TRBD2 (5 bases). Trimming cost V 8 bases and J 2 bases, with 16 bases left between them. The CDR3 is 16 amino acids. Per germline, CDR1 MDHEN and CDR2 SYDVKM. The full variable domain, completed using reference TRBV28 and TRBJ2-6, is DVKVTQSSRYLVKRTGEKVFLECVQDMDHENMFWYRQDPGLGLRLIYFSYDVKMKEKGDIPEGYSVSREKKERFSLILESASTNQTSMYLCASSSRKAAGANVLTFGAGSRLTVL.

The CDR3, as DNA: TGTGCCACCAGCAGAGATCTGCGGGGCGGGGTAGACGATACGCAGTATTTT. Translating gives CATSRDLRGGVDDTQYF. This chain uses TRBV15 with TRBJ2-3; TRBD2 might be the D (6 bases). The CDR3 totals 17 residues. With 0 bases removed from V and 6 bases from J, the gap between germline ends came to 19 bases. Germline CDR1 reads LNHNV; CDR2 reads YYDKDF (reference sequence).

This CDR3 reads CASSQDLETSRSGELFF. The CDR3 DNA sequence: TGTGCCAGCAGCCAAGATCTCGAGACTAGCCGGTCCGGGGAGCTGTTTTTT. The chain joins TRBV4-2 to TRBJ2-2, with 7 positions matching TRBD2. The V segment lost 0 bases and the J segment 6 bases; nucleotides outside the gene matches: 10. This CDR3 comprises 17 residues. Germline-derived CDR1 and CDR2 are LGHNA and YNFKEQ.

This clone was seen a single time. The chain has TRBV19 and TRBJ2-1, with D perhaps TRBD1 (5 bases). Between the trimmed V and J ends, which lost 5 bases and 6 bases, there was a span of 17 bases. This CDR3 has 15 residues. Germline V lookup: CDR1 LNHDA, CDR2 SQIVND (reference sequence). In DNA, the CDR3 is TGTGCCAGTAGTCCTCTACGGGTTAGGGGCAATGAGCAGTTCTTC. The encoded protein is CASSPLRVRGNEQFF. Full variable domain (outside the CDR3, taken from reference TRBV19 and TRBJ2-1): DGGITQSPKYLFRKEGQNVTLSCEQNLNHDAMYWYRQDPGQGLRLIYYSQIVNDFQKGDIAEGYSVSREKKESFPLTVTSAQKNPTAFYLCASSPLRVRGNEQFFGPGTRLTVL.

The V call is TRBV4-2, the J call TRBJ1-1; a possible D gene is TRBD1 (5 bases). V dropped 5 bases and J dropped 1 base, with 11 bases sitting between them. This CDR3 is built from 14 residues. In germline, CDR1 is LGHNA, CDR2 YNFKEQ. The CDR3 nucleotides are TGTGCCAGCAGCTCGCTTCAGGGGAACACTGAAGCTTTCTTT. Translation gives CASSSLQGNTEAFF.

The rearrangement links TRBV5-1 to TRBJ2-1, with unresolved D. Per the germline V gene, CDR1 is SGHRS and CDR2 is YFSETQ. The CDR3 covers 12 residues. Trimming took 0 bases from V and 5 from J, leaving 3 bases between them. The CDR3 coding sequence is TGCGCCAGCAGCTTGGGCGACAATGAGCAGTTCTTC. This encodes CASSLGDNEQFF.

The rearrangement joins TRBV5-5 to TRBJ2-3; TRBD1 might be the D (5 bases). Germline CDR1 reads SGHKS; CDR2 reads YYEKEE (reference sequence). The CDR3 runs 15 residues. Trimming took off 0 bases at V and 4 bases at J, with 12 bases between the two ends. The CDR3 DNA follows: TGTGCCAGCAGCTTGGCCCCCAGGGTGTCAGATACGCAGTATTTT. As protein: CASSLAPRVSDTQYF.

The rearrangement uses TRBV12-5 and TRBJ2-3, with 7 bases matching TRBD2. Germline V gives CDR1 LGHNT, CDR2 FRNRAP. Losses at the gene ends were 7 bases for V and 9 bases for J; bases not matched to a gene: 10. This CDR3 comprises 13 residues. CDR3 nucleotide sequence: TGTGCTAGTGCCCAAATTTGGGGGGGAACGCAGTATTTT. Its translation: CASAQIWGGTQYF.

This clone was observed once. J is TRBJ1-2 and V is TRBV29-1, with D possibly matching TRBD1 (5 bases). The CDR3 is 12 amino acids. Per the germline V gene, CDR1 is SQVTM and CDR2 is ANQGSEA. V was cut by 7 bases and J by 3 bases, with 12 bases left in between. This CDR3 reads CSGGGSYYGYTF. Written as DNA, the CDR3 is TGCAGCGGTGGGGGGTCATACTATGGCTACACCTTC.

V gene TRBV5-8 combines with J gene TRBJ2-1; 7 positions match TRBD2. Germline CDR1 SGHTS, CDR2 YDEGEE. The CDR3 loop spans 20 amino acids. V lost 0 bases, J lost 1 base, and 16 bases stayed unmatched. The CDR3 DNA reads as TGTGCCAGCAGCTTGGGTTTCCGGCGTGGAGCGGGGTTTTCCTACAATGAGCAGTTCTTC. As protein: CASSLGFRRGAGFSYNEQFF. The whole variable domain, filled in from reference TRBV5-8 and TRBJ2-1, reads EAGVTQSPTHLIKTRGQQATLRCSPISGHTSVYWYQQALGLGLQFLLWYDEGEERNRGNFPPRFSGRQFPNYSSELNVNALELEDSALYLCASSLGFRRGAGFSYNEQFFGPGTRLTVL.

The CDR3, as DNA: TGTGCCAGTAGTTTCCGACAGGGGACGATGGGGAACACTGAAGCTTTCTTT. Translation gives CASSFRQGTMGNTEAFF. The rearrangement joins TRBV19 to TRBJ1-1; 8 nucleotides line up with TRBD1. The J segment lost 1 base and the V segment lost 5 bases, leaving 12 bases of the junction unmatched. Germline values: CDR1 LNHDA, CDR2 SQIVND (reference sequence). The CDR3 sequence is 17 residues long.